This T cell receptor beta chain is from a study of cytomegalovirus exposure and HLA in healthy donors. On this clone: Its antigen remains unidentified.

V dropped 5 bases and J dropped 0 bases, with 14 bases sitting between them. Per the germline V gene, CDR1 is SGHTA and CDR2 is FQGNSA. The CDR3 loop spans 16 amino acids. The study's findings and limits: About 180 TCR beta chains were listed as cytomegalovirus-associated. A later analysis by the authors found several of the most significant clusters apparently linked to common viral pathogens. 87-base-pair reads could not separate some V segments, including TRBV6-2 and TRBV6-3. Association of roughly 18,000 TCR beta sequences with HLA alleles was found at 0.05 false discovery rate in a later analysis.

The PCR was carried out with 60 Vbeta primers and 13 Jbeta primers. Sequenced by immunoSEQ multiplex PCR; TCRdb stores in-frame clones only, minus some. The sample includes about 170,000 clones. The source material was PBMCs. The source of this sequence is a woman younger than 35 in good health and CMV-seropositive. The chain is built from TRBV7-2 and TRBJ1-3, with D possibly being TRBD1 (5 bases). In DNA form, the CDR3 reads TGTGCCAGCAGCACCGGGACTTCCAGCTCTGGAAACACCATATATTTT. Translated: CASSTGTSSSGNTIYF.